These 24 T cell receptor beta chains originate from one sample sequenced in a study of blood T cell repertoires in COVID-19. Here immunoSEQ multiplex PCR was the method, and the copy in TCRdb shows in-frame clones only, minus some. The data show nearly 95,000 clones, around 90% seen once. Sequences were obtained from peripheral blood. These receptors all stem from a human donor with active COVID-19. The donor label of this sample is uncertain.

V and J are TRBV19 and TRBJ2-2; no definite D call. There are 14 residues in the CDR3. Trimming pared 5 bases from V and 6 bases from J, leaving 13 bases between. Germline values: CDR1 LNHDA, CDR2 SQIVND (reference sequence). Here the CDR3 reads CASSFDSSAGELFF. DNA for the CDR3: TGTGCCAGTAGTTTCGACTCGAGCGCCGGGGAGCTGTTTTTT.

This clone was seen a single time. The V and J genes are TRBV6-1 and TRBJ1-6; D is perhaps TRBD1 (5 bases). The V end was cut by 3 bases, the J end by 12 bases, with 15 bases between. The germline V gene has CDR1 MNHNS and CDR2 SASEGT. The CDR3 loop spans 14 amino acids. As DNA, the CDR3 is TGTGCCAGCAGTGAGCTGGGGGGGAGGGGACCCCTCCACTTT. Translated: CASSELGGRGPLHF.

This chain uses TRBV11-2 with TRBJ2-1; 9 bases match TRBD1. The CDR3 totals 14 residues. V lost 5 bases and J lost 8; bases outside the gene matches: 7. CDR1 is SGHAT and CDR2 is FQNNGV in the germline V gene. The CDR3 loop reads CASSQDRGRYEQFF. CDR3 coding DNA: TGTGCCAGCAGCCAGGACAGGGGTCGGTATGAGCAGTTCTTC.

For this clone: At one end the junction does not follow the germline gene, possibly because of a read error. This rearrangement joins TRBV7-7 to TRBJ2-1, with 7 bases matching TRBD2. The CDR3 is made up of 14 amino acids. CDR1 is SSHAT and CDR2 is FNYEAQ in the germline V gene (reference sequence). CDR3 amino acids: CASSHPGGGNEQFF. CDR3 nucleotide sequence: TGTGCTAGCAGCCATCCTGGGGGGGGCAATGAGCAGTTCTTC.

This rearrangement joins TRBV5-1 to TRBJ1-6, with TRBD1 matching over 7 bases. With V trimmed by 4 bases and J by 4 bases, 8 bases remained unmatched. The CDR3 is 16 amino acids. CDR1 is SGHRS, CDR2 YFSETQ, per germline. CDR3 DNA sequence: TGCGCCAGCAGCGTCGCCGGGACAGCTTATAATTCACCCCTCCACTTT. Its translation: CASSVAGTAYNSPLHF.

The chain is built from TRBV7-2 and TRBJ2-1, with 13 positions matching TRBD2. Germline trimming cut 0 bases from V and 4 bases from J; bases unmatched to any gene: 3. The CDR3 runs 17 residues. The germline V gene has CDR1 SGHTA and CDR2 FQGNSA. CDR3 sequence: CASSLAETSGGYNEQFF. Here the CDR3 DNA reads TGTGCCAGCAGCTTAGCGGAGACTAGCGGGGGGTACAATGAGCAGTTCTTC.

CDR3 loop: CASSLPVGRGETQYF. The CDR3 DNA reads TGTGCCAGCAGCCTTCCAGTCGGCCGGGGAGAGACCCAGTACTTC. This chain uses TRBV3-1 (or the pseudogene TRBV3-2) with TRBJ2-5; TRBD2 is a possible D gene (5 bases). V gave up 4 bases and J gave up 4 bases, with 16 bases separating them. Per the germline V gene, CDR1 is LGHDT and CDR2 is YNNKEL (reference sequence). The CDR3 is 15 amino acids.

The rearrangement joins TRBV6-4 to TRBJ1-2; 7 nucleotides line up with TRBD1. The CDR3 loop spans 15 amino acids. Germline lookup yields CDR1 MRHNA and CDR2 SNTAGT. The V and J ends lost 6 bases and 3 bases, in that order; junction bases with no gene match: 10. The CDR3 spells CASSPRTGRDYGYTF. The CDR3 nucleotides read TGTGCCAGCAGCCCCAGGACAGGTCGGGACTATGGCTACACCTTC.

The chain couples TRBV12-2 to TRBJ2-7; the table's D call TRBD1 went unverified against the DNA. TRBV12-2 is tagged as a pseudogene. The CDR3 covers 17 residues. CDR3 sequence reads: CASRFQTSGQGAKEQYF. Here the CDR3 DNA reads TGTGCAAGTCGCTTCCAAACCTCGGGACAGGGGGCAAAAGAGCAGTACTTC.

The rearrangement uses TRBV7-9 and TRBJ1-2, with 10 positions matching TRBD1. CDR1 and CDR2 (germline): SEHNR, FQNEAQ (reference sequence). The CDR3 length is 15 residues. Trimming took 3 bases from V and 2 from J; bases not matched to a gene: 3. In DNA, the CDR3 is TGTGCCAGCAGCTTGGGACAGGGGAGGAACTATGGCTACACCTTC. This codes for CASSLGQGRNYGYTF.

The chain recombines TRBV7-8 with TRBJ1-1; 8 nucleotides align to TRBD1. There are 15 residues in the CDR3. In germline, CDR1 is SGHVS, CDR2 FQNEAQ. J gave up 1 base and V 1 base, and 2 bases lay outside the gene matches. The CDR3 sequence is CASSLVGTGNTEAFF. DNA of the CDR3: TGTGCCAGCAGCTTAGTAGGGACAGGGAACACTGAAGCTTTCTTT.

The chain employs TRBV2 and TRBJ2-2; D might be TRBD2 (5 bases). V was shortened by 5 bases and J by 7 bases, with 11 bases between the two germline ends. This CDR3 contains 13 residues. Germline assignment: CDR1 SNHLY and CDR2 FYNNEI. CDR3 nucleotide sequence: TGTGCCAGCAGTCCGGGGAGCTTCGGGGAGCTGTTTTTT. Translating it yields CASSPGSFGELFF. The whole variable domain, remainder taken from reference TRBV2 and TRBJ2-2, is EPEVTQTPSHQVTQMGQEVILRCVPISNHLYFYWYRQILGQKVEFLVSFYNNEISEKSEIFDDQFSVERPDGSNFTLKIRSTKLEDSAMYFCASSPGSFGELFFGEGSRLTVL.

The V and J genes are TRBV5-1 and TRBJ1-3; perhaps TRBD1 as D (6 bases). CDR3 length: 16 amino acids. Trimming removed 4 bases from V and 2 bases from J, with 16 bases in between. The V gene's germline CDR1 is SGHRS and CDR2 YFSETQ. The CDR3 DNA sequence: TGCGCCAGCAGCCGACTCTCACAGGGCCCTGGAAACACCATATATTTT. It codes for CASSRLSQGPGNTIYF. The whole variable domain, remainder taken from reference TRBV5-1 and TRBJ1-3, is KAGVTQTPRYLIKTRGQQVTLSCSPISGHRSVSWYQQTPGQGLQFLFEYFSETQRNKGNFPGRFSGRQFSNSRSEMNVSTLELGDSALYLCASSRLSQGPGNTIYFGEGSWLTVV.

V is TRBV19 and J is TRBJ1-5; 10 positions match TRBD1. This CDR3 is built from 16 residues. The J segment lost 2 bases and the V segment lost 5 bases, leaving 6 bases of the junction unmatched. Germline lookup yields CDR1 LNHDA and CDR2 SQIVND (reference sequence). Here the CDR3 DNA reads TGTGCCAGTAGTCTCCCTGGGACAGGGGGCAATCAGCCCCAGCATTTT. It encodes CASSLPGTGGNQPQHF. Based on the CDR3 plus reference TRBV19 and TRBJ1-5, the full variable domain is DGGITQSPKYLFRKEGQNVTLSCEQNLNHDAMYWYRQDPGQGLRLIYYSQIVNDFQKGDIAEGYSVSREKKESFPLTVTSAQKNPTAFYLCASSLPGTGGNQPQHFGDGTRLSIL.

This rearrangement joins TRBV28 to TRBJ2-2, with TRBD2 matching 7 bases. Looked up from germline, CDR1 is MDHEN and CDR2 is SYDVKM. The CDR3 is 14 residues long. Unmatched junction bases numbered 8, after V lost 6 bases and J lost 7 bases. The CDR3 sequence is CASRIPGTIGELFF. The CDR3 DNA follows: TGTGCCAGCAGAATACCTGGGACTATCGGGGAGCTGTTTTTT.

The CDR3 sequence: CASSEWPSANTQYF. The CDR3 DNA follows: TGTGCCAGCAGTGAGTGGCCTAGCGCAAATACGCAGTATTTT. This chain joins TRBV2 and TRBJ2-3; D perhaps matches TRBD2 (6 bases). CDR3 length: 14 amino acids. Germline CDR1 SNHLY, CDR2 FYNNEI. Trimming took 3 bases from V and 7 from J, leaving 14 bases between them.

The chain carries TRBV6-2 or TRBV6-3 and TRBJ2-1, with D uncertain. The CDR3 has 14 amino acids. From germline, CDR1 is MNHEY and CDR2 SVGEGT. Trimming removed 6 bases from V and 8 bases from J, with 17 bases in between. CDR3 sequence (DNA): TGTGCCAGCAGCCCCACCCGGGTACGGGATGAGCAGTTCTTC. As protein: CASSPTRVRDEQFF.

The chain links TRBV5-1 to TRBJ2-1; 12 bases line up with TRBD2. The CDR3 sequence is 15 residues long. CDR1 is SGHRS, CDR2 YFSETQ, per germline. J lost 5 bases, V lost 2 bases, and 2 bases had no gene match. CDR3 bases: TGCGCCAGCAGCTTCCTAGCGGGGGGGAACAATGAGCAGTTCTTC. This encodes CASSFLAGGNNEQFF.

The V call is TRBV5-1, the J call TRBJ2-5, with a tentative D call TRBD1 (5 bases). Trimming cost V 0 bases and J 5 bases, with 14 bases left between them. The germline V gene encodes CDR1 SGHRS and CDR2 YFSETQ. The CDR3 extends over 15 amino acids. DNA of the CDR3: TGCGCCAGCAGCTTGGCCTTTGGGGCGCGGGAGACCCAGTACTTC. Translating it yields CASSLAFGARETQYF.

The chain recombines TRBV10-3 with TRBJ2-7, with D tentatively TRBD2 (5 bases). V gave up 0 bases and J gave up 3 bases, with 9 bases separating them. CDR1 and CDR2 from the germline V gene are ENHRY and SYGVKD. CDR3 length equals 14 residues. CDR3 DNA sequence: TGTGCCATCAGTGAGTCGAAGGGAGTCTACGAGCAGTACTTC. Protein sequence: CAISESKGVYEQYF.

This chain connects TRBV4-1 to TRBJ2-7, with 7 bases identical to TRBD1. Unmatched junction bases numbered 6, after V lost 4 bases and J lost 0 bases. The CDR3 length is 15 residues. Germline loops: CDR1 MGHRA, CDR2 YSYEKL. The CDR3 here is CASSRGDSISYEQYF. CDR3 DNA sequence: TGCGCCAGCAGCCGAGGGGACAGCATCTCCTACGAGCAGTACTTC.

This clone was seen once. This sequence joins TRBV5-6 and TRBJ1-6, with 7 bases lining up with TRBD1. J lost 8 bases, V lost 7 bases, and 9 bases had no gene match. The CDR3 spans 14 residues. CDR1 is SGHDT and CDR2 is YYEEEE in the germline V gene. This CDR3 reads CASAQGTWDSPLHF. The CDR3 DNA reads TGTGCCAGCGCACAGGGGACTTGGGATTCACCCCTCCACTTT. Looking up the rest from reference TRBV5-6 and TRBJ1-6 gives the full variable domain: DAGVTQSPTHLIKTRGQQVTLRCSPKSGHDTVSWYQQALGQGPQFIFQYYEEEERQRGNFPDRFSGHQFPNYSSELNVNALLLGDSALYLCASAQGTWDSPLHFGNGTRLTVT.

The chain couples TRBV15 to TRBJ2-5; the D gene is possibly TRBD2 (6 bases). The CDR3 sequence is 13 residues long. V was pared by 6 bases and J by 5 bases, with 13 bases between. Germline V lookup: CDR1 LNHNV, CDR2 YYDKDF (reference sequence). The CDR3: CATRDGGRETQYF. DNA for the CDR3: TGTGCCACCAGAGATGGGGGGAGGGAGACCCAGTACTTC.

Details on this clone: This specimen includes other DNA sequences encoding the same CDR3. The rearrangement links TRBV9 to TRBJ1-1, with 8 bases aligning to TRBD1. The CDR3 loop spans 15 amino acids. Germline CDR1 reads SGDLS; CDR2 reads YYNGEE. V gave up 2 bases and J gave up 1 base; unmatched junction bases: 4. CDR3 nucleotide sequence: TGTGCCAGCAGCGTCGGGACAGGAGGGAACACTGAAGCTTTCTTT. Protein: CASSVGTGGNTEAFF.